This TCR beta chain was documented in a study of T cells in Graves' hyperthyroidism and ophthalmopathy. Overall study: Peripheral blood was obtained at initial diagnosis, preceding any treatment. Broader study findings: Most clonotypes that expanded in the thyroid above 0.001 also showed up in blood.

This clonotype was observed many times. Its target is not known. The CDR3 is 14 amino acids. Germline assignment: CDR1 SNHLY and CDR2 FYNNEI. With 6 bases removed from V and 2 bases from J, the gap between germline ends came to 11 bases. Amplification targeted TCR beta CDR3 regions from RNA transcripts. First-round RT-PCR with HTBI primers amplified the TCR CDR3 region. MiXCR, applied by TCRdb to the multiplex PCR reads, yields one record per CDR3 protein. The data contain 300,000 to 350,000 distinct CDR3 sequences, approximately 15% of them singletons. This clonotype originated in a man between 25 and 39 years old with Graves' hyperthyroidism. Sequencing was performed on blood. This chain links TRBV2 with TRBJ1-5; weak D call: TRBD1 (5 bases). CDR3 in amino acids: CASRGGVGNQPQHF. DNA for the CDR3: TGTGCCAGCAGGGGGGGGGTGGGCAATCAGCCCCAGCATTTT. Full variable domain (remainder filled in from reference TRBV2 and TRBJ1-5): EPEVTQTPSHQVTQMGQEVILRCVPISNHLYFYWYRQILGQKVEFLVSFYNNEISEKSEIFDDQFSVERPDGSNFTLKIRSTKLEDSAMYFCASRGGVGNQPQHFGDGTRLSIL.